These 17 T cell receptor beta chains originate from one sample sequenced in a study of T-cell memory formation after mild COVID-19. TCRdb re-analysed the 5' RACE reads in MiXCR, keeping a single row per CDR3 protein. The sample carries roughly 600,000 distinct CDR3 sequences, roughly 17% recorded once. The sample was PBMCs or a T cell subset sorted from them (not recorded which). Source of these receptors: an adult woman who had mild COVID-19 (a few samples of this study predate the infection). Cell type and time point are not known.

The rearrangement joins TRBV12-3 or TRBV12-4 to TRBJ2-1; TRBD1 is a possible D gene (5 bases). V lost 3 bases and J 4 bases, leaving 19 bases between the germline ends. The CDR3 covers 17 residues. The CDR3 region has the DNA TGTGCCAGCAGTTTTGGTTTAGGGGCAGTTACATACAATGAGCAGTTCTTC. Its protein is CASSFGLGAVTYNEQFF.

This chain uses TRBV11-2 with TRBJ2-1; the D gene is possibly TRBD1 (6 bases). The germline V gene has CDR1 SGHAT and CDR2 FQNNGV. This CDR3 has 15 amino acids. V lost 2 bases to trimming and J lost 5 bases, with 13 bases between them. The CDR3 reads CASSLTLAGDNEQFF. DNA of the CDR3: TGTGCCAGCAGCTTAACTCTAGCAGGGGACAATGAGCAGTTCTTC. Drawing the rest from reference TRBV11-2 and TRBJ2-1, the complete variable domain is EAGVAQSPRYKIIEKRQSVAFWCNPISGHATLYWYQQILGQGPKLLIQFQNNGVVDDSQLPKDRFSAERLKGVDSTLKIQPAKLEDSAVYLCASSLTLAGDNEQFFGPGTRLTVL.

The chain has TRBV7-2 and TRBJ2-3; TRBD2 matches at 10 bases. Germline lookup yields CDR1 SGHTA and CDR2 FQGNSA. J lost 2 bases, V lost 5 bases, and 10 bases had no gene match. The CDR3 contains 17 residues. The CDR3 spells CASSLNQRGGVTDTQYF. CDR3 DNA sequence: TGTGCCAGCAGCCTAAATCAGCGGGGGGGAGTCACAGATACGCAGTATTTT.

This clonotype was counted between two and nine times. This rearrangement joins TRBV7-3 to TRBJ2-2, with D perhaps matching TRBD1 (5 bases). The CDR3 runs to 15 residues. Deletions cut 3 bases from V and 6 bases from J, with 14 bases between. The V gene's germline CDR1 is SGHTA and CDR2 FQGTGA. The CDR3 coding sequence is TGTGCCAGCAGCTTGACAGTAGCAGGTTCCGGGGAGCTGTTTTTT. As protein: CASSLTVAGSGELFF.

In this sample, this clonotype turned up many times. The chain recombines TRBV20-1 with TRBJ2-7, with 9 bases aligning to TRBD1. V gave up 5 bases and J gave up 3 bases; unmatched junction bases: 5. The CDR3 sequence is 13 residues long. Germline lookup yields CDR1 DFQATT and CDR2 SNEGSKA (reference sequence). This chain's CDR3 is CSASQGANYEQYF. The DNA for the CDR3 is TGCAGTGCTTCACAGGGGGCGAACTACGAGCAGTACTTC.

Here the CDR3 DNA reads TGTGCCAGCAGTTTATCGGCGGGACTTTACACAGATACGCAGTATTTT. Protein product: CASSLSAGLYTDTQYF. V and J are TRBV27 and TRBJ2-3, with a weak D call TRBD2 (6 bases). Germline assignment: CDR1 MNHEY and CDR2 SMNVEV (reference sequence). Trimming took 0 bases from V and 2 from J, leaving 12 bases between them. CDR3 length: 16 residues.

This clonotype was counted only a few times. The chain carries TRBV18 and TRBJ2-3; 8 nucleotides align to TRBD1. Germline V CDR1 and CDR2: KGHSH, LQKENI. The length of the CDR3 is 14 residues. Trimming at V came to 5 bases and at J to 6 bases, leaving 7 bases not matched to a gene. The CDR3 region is CASSSQGAGDTQYF. The DNA of the CDR3 is TGTGCCAGCTCATCCCAGGGGGCAGGGGATACGCAGTATTTT.

This clonotype was detected a few times. V usage is TRBV2 and J usage is TRBJ1-1; D is uncertain. The ends were cut back, 1 base at V and 10 bases at J, with 7 bases in the middle. This CDR3 spans 11 amino acids. The germline V gene has CDR1 SNHLY and CDR2 FYNNEI. The CDR3 protein is CASSEGGGAFF. The CDR3 DNA sequence: TGTGCCAGCAGTGAAGGGGGTGGAGCTTTCTTT.

This clonotype showed up just a few times. The V gene is TRBV3-1, the J gene TRBJ1-5; maybe TRBD1 (6 bases). The germline V gene encodes CDR1 LGHDT and CDR2 YNNKEL (reference sequence). The germline V and J ends were trimmed by 1 base and 3 bases, with 10 bases remaining between them. CDR3 size: 15 residues. The DNA for the CDR3 is TGTGCCAGCAGCCAAGGGACAGCGATCAATCAGCCCCAGCATTTT. Protein product: CASSQGTAINQPQHF.

This clonotype was recorded at least ten times. CDR3 DNA sequence: TGTGCCAGCAGCCAATCCGGGACTAGCGGGAGCGATGAGCAGTTCTTC. Translated: CASSQSGTSGSDEQFF. The V gene is TRBV4-2, the J gene TRBJ2-1; TRBD2 matches at 14 bases. The V segment lost 2 bases and the J segment 8 bases; nucleotides outside the gene matches: 5. The CDR3 loop spans 16 amino acids. Per germline, CDR1 LGHNA and CDR2 YNFKEQ.

This clonotype was detected a few times. This sequence joins TRBV24-1 and TRBJ2-7; D might be TRBD1 or TRBD2, each matching 5 bases. Trimming left V 2 bases short and J 2 bases short, with 12 bases between. The CDR3 runs 15 residues. CDR1 and CDR2 from the germline V gene are KGHDR and SFDVKD. The CDR3 DNA sequence: TGTGCCACCAGTGATTCTGGCAGGGACCCCTACGAGCAGTACTTC. This translates into CATSDSGRDPYEQYF.

The V gene is TRBV24-1, the J gene TRBJ2-5; 13 nucleotides match TRBD2. The V gene end was trimmed by 7 bases and the J gene end by 5 bases; junction bases not matched to a gene: 12. Germline V gene lookup returns CDR1 KGHDR and CDR2 SFDVKD. The CDR3 totals 17 residues. This CDR3 is CATSMGLAGKMGETQYF. DNA of the CDR3: TGTGCCACCAGCATGGGACTAGCGGGAAAGATGGGTGAGACCCAGTACTTC.

A few counts support this clonotype. J is TRBJ1-2 and V is TRBV7-2; tentative D call: TRBD1 (5 bases). V was clipped by 1 base and J by 5 bases, with 11 bases between them. Germline V gene lookup returns CDR1 SGHTA and CDR2 FQGNSA. The CDR3 contains 14 residues. For the CDR3, the DNA is TGTGCCAGCAGCTTAGATAGGGACCCGTATGGCTACACCTTC. Translating it yields CASSLDRDPYGYTF. Supplemented by reference TRBV7-2 and TRBJ1-2, the full variable domain reads GAGVSQSPSNKVTEKGKDVELRCDPISGHTALYWYRQSLGQGLEFLIYFQGNSAPDKSGLPSDRFSAERTGGSVSTLTIQRTQQEDSAVYLCASSLDRDPYGYTFGSGTRLTVV.

This chain links TRBV12-3 or TRBV12-4 with TRBJ2-7, with D uncertain. Deletions cut 6 bases from V and 7 bases from J, with 22 bases between. This CDR3 spans 15 amino acids. CDR3 sequence reads: CASSALGRPYEEQYF. In nucleotides, the CDR3 is TGTGCCAGCAGCGCCTTGGGCAGACCTTACGAAGAGCAGTACTTC.

V usage is TRBV9 and J usage is TRBJ2-7; 11 bases fit TRBD1. Looked up from germline, CDR1 is SGDLS and CDR2 is YYNGEE. After removal of 2 bases from V and 5 bases from J, the junction contained 9 bases not matched to a gene. The CDR3 spans 16 residues. For the CDR3, the DNA is TGTGCCAGCAGCGTCTCCCGGACAGGGGGCTTCGACGAGCAGTACTTC. Protein: CASSVSRTGGFDEQYF.

J is TRBJ2-1 and V is TRBV20-1; D is unresolved. The ends were cut back, 3 bases at V and 6 bases at J, with 9 bases in the middle. Germline loops: CDR1 DFQATT, CDR2 SNEGSKA (reference sequence). The CDR3 spans 12 residues. CDR3 DNA sequence: TGCAGTGCTAGGTCCCCGGGCAATGAGCAGTTCTTC. Its protein product is CSARSPGNEQFF.

The chain recombines TRBV5-1 with TRBJ1-4, with D uncertain. Trimming pared 0 bases from V and 8 bases from J, leaving 14 bases between. CDR3 size: 15 residues. The germline gives CDR1 SGHRS, CDR2 YFSETQ. The CDR3 loop reads CASSLGRTADEKLFF. The CDR3 region has the DNA TGCGCCAGCAGCTTGGGGAGAACGGCGGACGAAAAACTGTTTTTT. Full variable domain (outside the CDR3, taken from reference TRBV5-1 and TRBJ1-4): KAGVTQTPRYLIKTRGQQVTLSCSPISGHRSVSWYQQTPGQGLQFLFEYFSETQRNKGNFPGRFSGRQFSNSRSEMNVSTLELGDSALYLCASSLGRTADEKLFFGSGTQLSVL.